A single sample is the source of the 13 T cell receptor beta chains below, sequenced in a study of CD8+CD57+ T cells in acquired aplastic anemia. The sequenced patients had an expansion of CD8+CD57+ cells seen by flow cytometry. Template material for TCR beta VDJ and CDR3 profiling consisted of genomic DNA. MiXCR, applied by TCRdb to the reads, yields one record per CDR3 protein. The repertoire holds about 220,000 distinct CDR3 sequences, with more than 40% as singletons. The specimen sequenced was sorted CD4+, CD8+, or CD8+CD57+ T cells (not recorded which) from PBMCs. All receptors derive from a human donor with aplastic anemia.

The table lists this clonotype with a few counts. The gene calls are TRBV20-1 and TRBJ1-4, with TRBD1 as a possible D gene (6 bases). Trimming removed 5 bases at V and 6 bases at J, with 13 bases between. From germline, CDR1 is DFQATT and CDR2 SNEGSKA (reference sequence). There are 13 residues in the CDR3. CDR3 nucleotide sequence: TGCAGTGCTTCGGACAGAGCCGATGAAAAACTGTTTTTT. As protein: CSASDRADEKLFF.

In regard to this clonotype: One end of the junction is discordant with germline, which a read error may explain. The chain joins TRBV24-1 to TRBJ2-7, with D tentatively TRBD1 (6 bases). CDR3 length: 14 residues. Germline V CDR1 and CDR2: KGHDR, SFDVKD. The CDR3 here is CATSVGRGPYGQYF. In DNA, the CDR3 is TGTGCCACCAGTGTCGGCAGGGGCCCCTACGGGCAGTACTTC.

DNA of the CDR3: TGTGCCAGCAGTGACGAGGCAGGTAGCACAGATACGCAGTTCTTC. It yields the protein CASSDEAGSTDTQFF. V and J are TRBV6-4 and TRBJ2-3; D call uncertain. The closer fit of TRBJ2-1 to the DNA end suggests the J call may be wrong. This CDR3 is built from 15 residues. Germline V gene data show CDR1 as MRHNA and CDR2 as SNTAGT.

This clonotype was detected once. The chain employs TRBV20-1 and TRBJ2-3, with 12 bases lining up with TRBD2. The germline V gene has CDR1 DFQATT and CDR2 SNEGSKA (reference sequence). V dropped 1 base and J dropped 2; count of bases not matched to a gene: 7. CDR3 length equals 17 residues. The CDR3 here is CSARVAGLAGFTDTQYF. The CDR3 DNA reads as TGCAGTGCTAGAGTGGCGGGACTAGCGGGTTTCACAGATACGCAGTATTTT.

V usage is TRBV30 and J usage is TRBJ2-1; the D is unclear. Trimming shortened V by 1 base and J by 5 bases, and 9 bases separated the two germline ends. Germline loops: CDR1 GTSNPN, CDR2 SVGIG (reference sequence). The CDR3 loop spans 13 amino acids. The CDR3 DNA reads TGTGCCTGGAGTGCCCTTAATGACAATGAGCAGTTCTTC. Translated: CAWSALNDNEQFF.

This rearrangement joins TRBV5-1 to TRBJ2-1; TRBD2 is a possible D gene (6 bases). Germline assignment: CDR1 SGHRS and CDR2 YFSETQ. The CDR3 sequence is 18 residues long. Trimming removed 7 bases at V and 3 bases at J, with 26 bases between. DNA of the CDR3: TGCGCCAGCTCCGAAATCCGGGGGTGGCAGGCCTACTACAATGAGCAGTTCTTC. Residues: CASSEIRGWQAYYNEQFF.

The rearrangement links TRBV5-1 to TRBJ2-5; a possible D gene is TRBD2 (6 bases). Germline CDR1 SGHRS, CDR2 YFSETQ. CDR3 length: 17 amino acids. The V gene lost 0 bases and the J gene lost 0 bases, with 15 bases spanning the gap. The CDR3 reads CASSLALAGRYQETQYF. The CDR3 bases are TGCGCCAGCAGCTTGGCCCTGGCGGGGAGGTACCAAGAGACCCAGTACTTC.

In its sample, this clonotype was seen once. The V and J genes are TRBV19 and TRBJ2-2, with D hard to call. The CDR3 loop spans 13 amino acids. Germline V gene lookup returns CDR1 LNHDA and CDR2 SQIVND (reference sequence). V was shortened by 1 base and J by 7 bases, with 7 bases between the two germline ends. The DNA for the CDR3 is TGTGCCAGTAGTATAGGATTCTACGGGGAGCTGTTTTTT. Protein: CASSIGFYGELFF.

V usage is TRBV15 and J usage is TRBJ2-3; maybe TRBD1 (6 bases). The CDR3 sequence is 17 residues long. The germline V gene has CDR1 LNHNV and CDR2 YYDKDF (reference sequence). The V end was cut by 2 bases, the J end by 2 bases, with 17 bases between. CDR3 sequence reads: CATSRTFGQLITDTQYF. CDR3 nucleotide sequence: TGTGCCACCAGCAGAACCTTCGGACAGCTAATCACAGATACGCAGTATTTT.

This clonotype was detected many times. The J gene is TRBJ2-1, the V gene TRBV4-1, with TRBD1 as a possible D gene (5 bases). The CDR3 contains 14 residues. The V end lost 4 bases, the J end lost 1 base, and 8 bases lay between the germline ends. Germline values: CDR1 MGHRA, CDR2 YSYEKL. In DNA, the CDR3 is TGCGCCAGCAGCCGCAGGGTGTCCTACAATGAGCAGTTCTTC. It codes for CASSRRVSYNEQFF.

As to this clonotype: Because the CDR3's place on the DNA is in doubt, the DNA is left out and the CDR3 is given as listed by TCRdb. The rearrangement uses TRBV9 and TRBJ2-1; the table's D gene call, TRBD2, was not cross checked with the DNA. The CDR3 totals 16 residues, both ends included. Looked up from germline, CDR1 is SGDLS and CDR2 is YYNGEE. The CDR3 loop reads CACSVEPVVHYNEQFF.

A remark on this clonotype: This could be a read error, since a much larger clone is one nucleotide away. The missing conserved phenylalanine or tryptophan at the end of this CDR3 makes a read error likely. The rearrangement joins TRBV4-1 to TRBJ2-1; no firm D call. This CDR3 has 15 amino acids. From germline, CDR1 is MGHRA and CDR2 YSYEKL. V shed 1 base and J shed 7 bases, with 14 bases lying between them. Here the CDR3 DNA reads TGCGCCAGCAGCCAAGGGGCCCTCTCGCGGAATGAGCAGTTCCTC. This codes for CASSQGALSRNEQFL.

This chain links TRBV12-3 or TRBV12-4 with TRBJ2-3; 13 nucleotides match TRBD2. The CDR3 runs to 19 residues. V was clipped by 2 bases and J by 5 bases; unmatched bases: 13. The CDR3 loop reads CASSLHGLAGVAGLDTQYF. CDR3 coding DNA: TGTGCCAGCAGTTTACATGGACTAGCGGGAGTGGCGGGTTTAGATACGCAGTATTTT.